This entry concerns a single T cell receptor (beta chain). Primers: 60 Vbeta forward and 13 Jbeta reverse. The assay was immunoSEQ multiplex PCR, and TCRdb's table has in-frame clones only and misses some. The repertoire table contains 200,000 or so clones. This sample was included in a study of cytomegalovirus exposure and HLA in healthy donors. This CDR3 contains 14 residues. J lost 5 bases, V lost 2 bases, and 6 bases had no gene match. Germline V lookup: CDR1 SGHDT, CDR2 YYEEEE. Input material: PBMCs. This sequence joins TRBV5-6 and TRBJ2-7, with 8 bases matching TRBD1. This sequence was found in a boy between 10 and 17 years old in good health and CMV-seronegative. CDR3 bases: TGTGCCAGCAGCTTACGGACAGGGCTCCACGAGCAGTACTTC. Protein product: CASSLRTGLHEQYF.